The next 8 T cell receptor beta chains were all read from a single sample in a study of cytomegalovirus exposure and HLA in healthy donors. 60 Vbeta and 13 Jbeta primers were used in PCR. Assay: immunoSEQ multiplex PCR; the TCRdb copy retains only in-frame clones and omits some. Of about 52,000 clones in the sample, about three quarters were seen once. Sequenced material: PBMCs. Receptors originate from a man aged 18 to 35 in good health and CMV-seronegative.

V usage is TRBV29-1 and J usage is TRBJ2-5, with 9 bases lining up with TRBD1. Trimming took 1 base from V and 2 from J; bases not matched to a gene: 5. The CDR3 is 15 amino acids. The germline CDR1 and CDR2 sequences are SQVTM and ANQGSEA. CDR3 region: CSVEAGTGRQETQYF. CDR3 sequence (DNA): TGCAGCGTTGAAGCCGGGACAGGGCGACAAGAGACCCAGTACTTC.

The chain links TRBV5-1 to TRBJ2-3; the D gene is possibly TRBD2 (5 bases). Germline V gives CDR1 SGHRS, CDR2 YFSETQ. Trimming shortened V by 0 bases and J by 6 bases, and 11 bases separated the two germline ends. CDR3 length: 14 amino acids. CDR3 sequence (DNA): TGCGCCAGCAGCTTGGAACTAGGGTCCGATACGCAGTATTTT. It codes for CASSLELGSDTQYF. The full variable domain, its missing parts supplied by reference TRBV5-1 and TRBJ2-3, is KAGVTQTPRYLIKTRGQQVTLSCSPISGHRSVSWYQQTPGQGLQFLFEYFSETQRNKGNFPGRFSGRQFSNSRSEMNVSTLELGDSALYLCASSLELGSDTQYFGPGTRLTVL.

The V gene is TRBV10-3, the J gene TRBJ2-7; D call uncertain. The CDR3 is 14 residues long. V lost 4 bases to trimming and J lost 6 bases, with 16 bases between them. Looked up from germline, CDR1 is ENHRY and CDR2 is SYGVKD. CDR3 sequence: CAISVLDSEGEQYF. The CDR3 coding sequence is TGTGCCATCAGTGTGCTAGATTCGGAAGGCGAGCAGTACTTC.

This clone turned up a few times. V gene TRBV4-1 combines with J gene TRBJ2-1, with D unclear. There are 14 residues in the CDR3. Germline values: CDR1 MGHRA, CDR2 YSYEKL. The V gene lost 0 bases and the J gene lost 3 bases, with 6 bases spanning the gap. The CDR3 loop reads CASSQDVLYNEQFF. The CDR3 DNA reads as TGCGCCAGCAGCCAAGATGTCCTCTACAATGAGCAGTTCTTC.

The CDR3 DNA follows: TGTGCCAGCAGCCCTGGACATGGGAACACTGAAGCTTTCTTT. This translates into CASSPGHGNTEAFF. The rearrangement joins TRBV9 to TRBJ1-1, with D perhaps TRBD1 (5 bases). Trimming took 4 bases from V and 1 from J, leaving 11 bases between them. Germline assignment: CDR1 SGDLS and CDR2 YYNGEE. The CDR3 runs to 14 residues.

The table lists this clone with a count of one. The V gene is TRBV7-2, the J gene TRBJ2-7; 8 bases line up with TRBD1. The V gene end was trimmed by 5 bases and the J gene end by 4 bases; junction bases not matched to a gene: 10. Germline V gives CDR1 SGHTA, CDR2 FQGNSA. This CDR3 is built from 15 residues. The CDR3 protein is CASSRTGQGRYEQYF. As DNA, the CDR3 is TGTGCCAGCAGCCGAACCGGACAGGGACGATACGAGCAGTACTTC. Full variable domain (outside the CDR3, taken from reference TRBV7-2 and TRBJ2-7): GAGVSQSPSNKVTEKGKDVELRCDPISGHTALYWYRQSLGQGLEFLIYFQGNSAPDKSGLPSDRFSAERTGGSVSTLTIQRTQQEDSAVYLCASSRTGQGRYEQYFGPGTRLTVT.

This clone was seen a handful of times. The chain is built from TRBV7-2 and TRBJ2-5, with TRBD2 matching over 8 bases. The trim removed 3 bases at V and 5 bases at J, leaving 5 bases unmatched. The germline CDR1 and CDR2 sequences are SGHTA and FQGNSA. The CDR3 contains 14 residues. The chain's CDR3 is CASSLSGSFETQYF. The CDR3 coding sequence is TGTGCCAGCAGCTTGAGCGGGAGTTTTGAGACCCAGTACTTC.

The chain recombines TRBV25-1 with TRBJ1-2; TRBD1 might be the D (5 bases). The CDR3 loop spans 14 amino acids. V was clipped by 3 bases and J by 8 bases, with 16 bases between them. CDR1 is MGHDK and CDR2 is SYGVNS in the germline V gene. The CDR3 protein is CASSDLGGRSGYTF. The CDR3 region has the DNA TGTGCCAGCAGTGACCTGGGGGGGAGATCCGGCTACACCTTC.